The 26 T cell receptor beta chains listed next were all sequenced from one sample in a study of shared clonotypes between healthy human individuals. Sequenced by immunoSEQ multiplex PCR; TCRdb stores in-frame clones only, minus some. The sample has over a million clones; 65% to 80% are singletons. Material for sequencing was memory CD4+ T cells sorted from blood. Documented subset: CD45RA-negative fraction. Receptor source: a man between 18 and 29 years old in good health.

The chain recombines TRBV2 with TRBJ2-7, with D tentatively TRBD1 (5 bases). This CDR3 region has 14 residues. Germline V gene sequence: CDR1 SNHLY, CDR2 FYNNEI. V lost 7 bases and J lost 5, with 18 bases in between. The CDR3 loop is CASKVQGFYDEQYF. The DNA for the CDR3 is TGTGCCAGCAAGGTTCAGGGATTCTACGACGAGCAGTACTTC.

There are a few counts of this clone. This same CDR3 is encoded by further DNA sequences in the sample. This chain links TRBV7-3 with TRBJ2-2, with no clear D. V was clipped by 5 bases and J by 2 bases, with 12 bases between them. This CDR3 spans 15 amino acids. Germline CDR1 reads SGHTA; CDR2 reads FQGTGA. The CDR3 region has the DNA TGTGCCAGCAGCCCCAGTGGTGCTAACACCGGGGAGCTGTTTTTT. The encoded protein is CASSPSGANTGELFF.

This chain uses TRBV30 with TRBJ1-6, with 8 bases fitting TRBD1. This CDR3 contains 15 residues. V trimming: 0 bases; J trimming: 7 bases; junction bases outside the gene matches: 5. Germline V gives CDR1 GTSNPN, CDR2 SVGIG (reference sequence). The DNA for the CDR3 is TGTGCCTGGAGTGTCGGGACAGGCGGGAATTCACCCCTCCACTTT. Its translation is CAWSVGTGGNSPLHF.

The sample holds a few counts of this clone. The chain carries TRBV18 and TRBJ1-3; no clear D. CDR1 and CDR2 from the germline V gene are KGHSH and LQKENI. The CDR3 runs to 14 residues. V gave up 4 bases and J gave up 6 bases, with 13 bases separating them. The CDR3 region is CASSRYQATNTIYF. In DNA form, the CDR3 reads TGTGCCAGCTCACGATATCAGGCAACAAACACCATATATTTT.

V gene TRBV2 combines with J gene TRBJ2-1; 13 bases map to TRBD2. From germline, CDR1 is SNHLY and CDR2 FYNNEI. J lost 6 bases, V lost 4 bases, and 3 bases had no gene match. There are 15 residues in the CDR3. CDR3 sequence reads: CASSGTSGSVNEQFF. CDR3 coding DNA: TGTGCCAGCAGTGGGACTAGCGGGAGCGTCAATGAGCAGTTCTTC.

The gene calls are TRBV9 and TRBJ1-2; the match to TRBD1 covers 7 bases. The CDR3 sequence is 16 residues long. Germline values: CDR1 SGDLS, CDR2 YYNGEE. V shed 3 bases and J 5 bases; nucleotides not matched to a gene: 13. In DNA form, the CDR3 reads TGTGCCAGCAGCGAGGTACCGGGACAGCCTAGGTATGGCTACACCTTC. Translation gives CASSEVPGQPRYGYTF.

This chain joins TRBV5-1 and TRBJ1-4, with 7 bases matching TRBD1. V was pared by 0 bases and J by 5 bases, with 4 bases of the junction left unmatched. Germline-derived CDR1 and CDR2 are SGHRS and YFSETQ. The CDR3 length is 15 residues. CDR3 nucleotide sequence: TGCGCCAGCAGCTTGGCGACAGGGCGAAATGAAAAACTGTTTTTT. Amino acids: CASSLATGRNEKLFF.

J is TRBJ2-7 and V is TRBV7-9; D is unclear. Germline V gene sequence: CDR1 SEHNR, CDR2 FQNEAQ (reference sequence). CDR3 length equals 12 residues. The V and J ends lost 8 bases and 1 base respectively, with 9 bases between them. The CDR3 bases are TGTGCCAGCGGCCCAGGATCCTACGAGCAGTACTTC. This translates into CASGPGSYEQYF. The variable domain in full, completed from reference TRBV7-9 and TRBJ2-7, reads DTGVSQNPRHKITKRGQNVTFRCDPISEHNRLYWYRQTLGQGPEFLTYFQNEAQLEKSRLLSDRFSAERPKGSFSTLEIQRTEQGDSAMYLCASGPGSYEQYFGPGTRLTVT.

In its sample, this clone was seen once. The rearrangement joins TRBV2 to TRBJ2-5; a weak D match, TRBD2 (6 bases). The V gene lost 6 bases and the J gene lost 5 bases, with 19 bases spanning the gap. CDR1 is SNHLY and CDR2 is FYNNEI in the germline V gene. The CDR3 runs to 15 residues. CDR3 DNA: TGTGCCAGCAGAATGCAGGGACTCCCAGAGGAGACCCAGTACTTC. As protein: CASRMQGLPEETQYF.

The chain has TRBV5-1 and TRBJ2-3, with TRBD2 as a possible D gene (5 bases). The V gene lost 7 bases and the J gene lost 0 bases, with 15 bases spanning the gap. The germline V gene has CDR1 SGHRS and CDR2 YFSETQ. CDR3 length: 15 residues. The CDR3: CASWKSSGSTDTQYF. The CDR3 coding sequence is TGCGCCAGCTGGAAATCGAGCGGTAGCACAGATACGCAGTATTTT.

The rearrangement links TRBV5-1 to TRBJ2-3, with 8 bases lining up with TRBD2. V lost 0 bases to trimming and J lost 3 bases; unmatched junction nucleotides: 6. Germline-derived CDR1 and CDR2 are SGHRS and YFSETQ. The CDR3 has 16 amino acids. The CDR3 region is CASSLEGTSSTDTQYF. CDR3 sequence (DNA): TGCGCCAGCAGCTTGGAGGGGACTAGTAGTACAGATACGCAGTATTTT.

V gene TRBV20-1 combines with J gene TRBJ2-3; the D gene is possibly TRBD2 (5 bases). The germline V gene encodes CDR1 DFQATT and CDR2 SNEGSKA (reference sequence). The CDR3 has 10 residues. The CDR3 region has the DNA TGCAGCGGAGGTACAGATACGCAGTATTTT. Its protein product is CSGGTDTQYF.

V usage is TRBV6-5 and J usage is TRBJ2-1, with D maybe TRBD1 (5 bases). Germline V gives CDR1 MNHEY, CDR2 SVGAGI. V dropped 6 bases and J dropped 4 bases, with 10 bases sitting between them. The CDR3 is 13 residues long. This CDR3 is CASSRQIYNEQFF. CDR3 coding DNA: TGTGCCAGCAGCCGACAGATATACAATGAGCAGTTCTTC.

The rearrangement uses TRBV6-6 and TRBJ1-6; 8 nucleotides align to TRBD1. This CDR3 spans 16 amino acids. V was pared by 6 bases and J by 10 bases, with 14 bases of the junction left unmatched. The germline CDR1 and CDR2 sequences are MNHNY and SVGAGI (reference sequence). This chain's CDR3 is CASSPDREGVGSPLHF. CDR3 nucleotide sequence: TGTGCCAGCAGCCCGGACAGGGAGGGAGTGGGCTCACCCCTCCACTTT.

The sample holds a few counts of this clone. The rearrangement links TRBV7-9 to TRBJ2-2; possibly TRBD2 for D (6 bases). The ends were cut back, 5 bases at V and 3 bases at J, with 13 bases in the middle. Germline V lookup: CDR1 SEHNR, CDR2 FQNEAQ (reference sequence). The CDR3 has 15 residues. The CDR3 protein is CASSRTISYTGELFF. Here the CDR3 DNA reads TGTGCCAGCAGCCGGACTATAAGCTACACCGGGGAGCTGTTTTTT.

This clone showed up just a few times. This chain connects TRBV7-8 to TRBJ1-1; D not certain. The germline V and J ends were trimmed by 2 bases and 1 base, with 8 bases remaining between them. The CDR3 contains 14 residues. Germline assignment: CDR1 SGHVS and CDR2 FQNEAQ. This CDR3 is CASSLQNSNTEAFF. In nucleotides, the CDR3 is TGTGCCAGCAGCTTACAGAACTCGAACACTGAAGCTTTCTTT.

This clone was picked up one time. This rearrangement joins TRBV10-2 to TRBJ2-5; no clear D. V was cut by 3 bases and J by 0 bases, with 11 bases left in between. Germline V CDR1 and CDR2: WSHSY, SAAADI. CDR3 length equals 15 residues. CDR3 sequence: CASSDIWQDQETQYF. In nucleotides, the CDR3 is TGCGCCAGCAGTGATATTTGGCAGGACCAAGAGACCCAGTACTTC.

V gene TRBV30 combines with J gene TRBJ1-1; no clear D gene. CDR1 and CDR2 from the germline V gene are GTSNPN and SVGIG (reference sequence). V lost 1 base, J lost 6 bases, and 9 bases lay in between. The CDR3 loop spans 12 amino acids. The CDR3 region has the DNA TGTGCCTGGAGTGCTAACAGAGCTGAAGCTTTCTTT. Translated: CAWSANRAEAFF. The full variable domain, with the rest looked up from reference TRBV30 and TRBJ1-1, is SQTIHQWPATLVQPVGSPLSLECTVEGTSNPNLYWYRQAAGRGLQLLFYSVGIGQISSEVPQNLSASRPQDRQFILSSKKLLLSDSGFYLCAWSANRAEAFFGQGTRLTVV.

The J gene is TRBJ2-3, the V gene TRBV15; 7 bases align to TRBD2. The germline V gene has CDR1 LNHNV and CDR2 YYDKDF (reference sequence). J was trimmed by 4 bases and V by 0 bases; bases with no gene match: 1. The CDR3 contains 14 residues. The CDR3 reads CATSRDRGADTQYF. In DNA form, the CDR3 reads TGTGCCACCAGCAGAGATCGGGGGGCAGATACGCAGTATTTT.

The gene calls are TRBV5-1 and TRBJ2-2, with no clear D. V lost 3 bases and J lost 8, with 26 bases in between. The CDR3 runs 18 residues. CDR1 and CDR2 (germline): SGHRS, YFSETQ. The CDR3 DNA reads TGCGCCAGCAGCTCGCCGAACCGGGCCTTAGTTCTCAAGGGGGAGCTGTTTTTT. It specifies CASSSPNRALVLKGELFF.

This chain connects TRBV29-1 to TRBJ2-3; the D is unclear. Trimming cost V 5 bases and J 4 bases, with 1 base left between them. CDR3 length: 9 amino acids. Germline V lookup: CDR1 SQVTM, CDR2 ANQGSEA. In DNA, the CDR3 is TGCAGCGTTTCAGATACGCAGTATTTT. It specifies CSVSDTQYF.

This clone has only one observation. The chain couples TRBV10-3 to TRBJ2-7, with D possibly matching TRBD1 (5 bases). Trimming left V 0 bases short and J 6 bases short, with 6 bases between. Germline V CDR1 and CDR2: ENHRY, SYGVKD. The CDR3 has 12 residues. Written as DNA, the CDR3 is TGTGCCATCAGTGAGTCGGGGCTCGAGCAGTACTTC. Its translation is CAISESGLEQYF.

The CDR3 protein is CASSPRGAFNEQFF. In DNA form, the CDR3 reads TGTGCCAGCAGCCCTCGCGGGGCCTTCAATGAGCAGTTCTTC. The chain recombines TRBV9 with TRBJ2-1; D is possibly TRBD2 (6 bases). Germline CDR1 and CDR2: SGDLS and YYNGEE. V was clipped by 4 bases and J by 6 bases, with 14 bases between them. The CDR3 length is 14 residues.

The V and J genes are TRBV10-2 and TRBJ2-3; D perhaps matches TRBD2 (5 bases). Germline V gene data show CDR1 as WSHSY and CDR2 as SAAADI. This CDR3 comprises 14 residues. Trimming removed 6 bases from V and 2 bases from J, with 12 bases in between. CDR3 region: CASSNEGPTDTQYF. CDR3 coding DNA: TGCGCCAGCAGCAACGAGGGCCCCACAGATACGCAGTATTTT.

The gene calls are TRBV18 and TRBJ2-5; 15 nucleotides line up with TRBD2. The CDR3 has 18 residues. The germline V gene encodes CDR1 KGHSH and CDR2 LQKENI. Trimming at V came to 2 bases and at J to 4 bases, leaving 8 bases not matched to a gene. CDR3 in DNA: TGTGCCAGCTCACCAAGCGGACTAGCGGGAGGGCCTGGAGAGACCCAGTACTTC. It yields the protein CASSPSGLAGGPGETQYF.

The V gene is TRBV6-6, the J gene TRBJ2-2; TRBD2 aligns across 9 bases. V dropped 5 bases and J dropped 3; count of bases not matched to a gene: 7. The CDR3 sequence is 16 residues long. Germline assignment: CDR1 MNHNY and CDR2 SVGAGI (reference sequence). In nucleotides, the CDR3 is TGTGCCAGCAGTGGATTTGGCGGGGGGGACACCGGGGAGCTGTTTTTT. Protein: CASSGFGGGDTGELFF.